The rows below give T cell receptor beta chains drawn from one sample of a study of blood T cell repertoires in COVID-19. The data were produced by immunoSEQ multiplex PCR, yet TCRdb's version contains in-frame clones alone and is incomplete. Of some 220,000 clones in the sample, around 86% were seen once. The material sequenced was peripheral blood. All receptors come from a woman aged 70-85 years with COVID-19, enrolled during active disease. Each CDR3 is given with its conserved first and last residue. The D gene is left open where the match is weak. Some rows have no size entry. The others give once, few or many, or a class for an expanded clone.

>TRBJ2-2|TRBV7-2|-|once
CASSLDRGELFF
TGTGCCAGCAGCTTAGACAGAGGGGAGCTGTTTTTT
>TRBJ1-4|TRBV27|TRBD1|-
CASSLSWDSSNEKLFF
TGTGCCAGCAGTTTATCTTGGGACAGTTCTAATGAAAAACTGTTTTTT
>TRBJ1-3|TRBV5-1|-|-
CASSFTGGSGNTIYF
TGCGCCAGCAGCTTTACGGGTGGCTCTGGAAACACCATATATTTT
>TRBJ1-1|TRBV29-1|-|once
CSVESGTNTEAFF
TGCAGCGTTGAAAGCGGGACGAACACTGAAGCTTTCTTT
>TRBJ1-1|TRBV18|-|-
CASSPFAQGNTEAFF
TGTGCCAGCTCACCATTCGCACAGGGGAACACTGAAGCTTTCTTT
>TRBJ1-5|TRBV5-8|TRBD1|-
CASSLVGTVQPQHF
TGTGCCAGCAGCTTGGTAGGGACAGTCCAGCCCCAGCATTTT
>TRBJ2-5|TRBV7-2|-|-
CASSLGGPQVETQYF
TGTGCCAGCAGCTTAGGAGGCCCACAAGTAGAGACCCAGTACTTC
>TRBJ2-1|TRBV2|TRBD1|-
CASTGQESYNEQFF
TGTGCCAGCACGGGACAGGAATCCTACAATGAGCAGTTCTTC
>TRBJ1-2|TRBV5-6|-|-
CASSLAAQGRWDYGYTF
TGTGCCAGCAGCTTGGCCGCGCAGGGGAGATGGGACTATGGCTACACCTTC
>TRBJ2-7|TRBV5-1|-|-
CASSSALTAVQGEQYF
TGCGCCAGCAGCTCTGCCTTGACAGCTGTGCAGGGCGAGCAGTACTTC
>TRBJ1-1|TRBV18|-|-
CASSLLSGQNTEAFF
TGTGCCAGCTCACTTTTGTCGGGACAGAACACTGAAGCTTTCTTT
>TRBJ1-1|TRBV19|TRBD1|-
CASSPRFQGATNTEAFF
TGTGCCAGTAGCCCCCGGTTCCAGGGGGCCACGAACACTGAAGCTTTCTTT
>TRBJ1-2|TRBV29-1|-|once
CSVEEVAGLGYTF
TGCAGCGTTGAAGAGGTCGCAGGGTTAGGCTACACCTTC
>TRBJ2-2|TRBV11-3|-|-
CASSLGGVNTGELFF
TGTGCCAGCAGCTTAGGCGGGGTGAACACCGGGGAGCTGTTTTTT
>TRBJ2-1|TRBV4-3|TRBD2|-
CASSQDPLADSYNEQFF
TGCGCCAGCAGCCAAGATCCACTAGCGGACTCCTACAATGAGCAGTTCTTC
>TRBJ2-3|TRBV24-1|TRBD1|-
CATSDLGTGSTDTQYF
TGTGCCACCAGTGACTTAGGGACAGGTAGCACAGATACGCAGTATTTT
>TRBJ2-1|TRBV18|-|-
CASSPGSGEQFF
TGTGCCAGCTCGCCCGGATCGGGTGAGCAGTTCTTC
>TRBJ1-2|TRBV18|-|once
CASSPSLVENYGYTF
TGTGCCAGCTCACCCTCCCTTGTAGAGAACTATGGCTACACCTTC
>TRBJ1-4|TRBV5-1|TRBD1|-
CASSLKTGGVNEKLFF
TGCGCCAGCAGCTTGAAAACAGGGGGAGTAAATGAAAAACTGTTTTTT
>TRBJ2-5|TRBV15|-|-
CATSRKGLEETQYF
TGTGCCACCAGCAGAAAAGGACTGGAAGAGACCCAGTACTTC
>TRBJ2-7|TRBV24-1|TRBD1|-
CATSDYQDRDYEQYF
TGTGCCACCAGTGATTACCAGGACAGGGACTACGAGCAGTACTTC
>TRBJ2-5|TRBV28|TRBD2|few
CASSSYLEGPGGETQYF
TGTGCCAGCAGTTCTTACCTCGAGGGACCGGGAGGGGAGACCCAGTACTTC
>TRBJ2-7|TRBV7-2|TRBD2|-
CASSWTSNEQYF
TGTGCCAGCAGCTGGACTAGCAACGAGCAGTACTTC
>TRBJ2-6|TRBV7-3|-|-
CASSPAVSGANVLTF
TGTGCCAGCAGCCCTGCGGTCTCTGGGGCCAACGTCCTGACTTTC
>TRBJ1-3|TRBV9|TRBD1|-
CASSASRDRGRGNTIYF
TGTGCCAGCAGCGCCTCCCGGGACAGGGGGCGCGGAAACACCATATATTTT
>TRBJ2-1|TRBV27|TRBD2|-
CASSFSRLAGEQFF
TGTGCCAGCAGTTTCTCTCGACTAGCGGGTGAGCAGTTCTTC
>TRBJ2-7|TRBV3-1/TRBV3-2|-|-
CASSQGRAYEQYF
TGTGCCAGCAGCCAAGGGAGGGCCTACGAGCAGTACTTC
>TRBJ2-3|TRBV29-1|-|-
CSAGWASTDTQYF
TGCAGCGCTGGCTGGGCTAGCACAGATACGCAGTATTTT
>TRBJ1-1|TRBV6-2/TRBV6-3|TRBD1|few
CASSYSQTGVNTEAFF
TGTGCCAGCAGTTACTCCCAGACAGGGGTCAACACTGAAGCTTTCTTT
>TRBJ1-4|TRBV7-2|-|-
CASSPPGGRNEKLFF
TGTGCCAGCAGCCCCCCCGGGGGACGTAATGAAAAACTGTTTTTT
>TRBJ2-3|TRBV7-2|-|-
CASSLDRIILWF
TGTGCCAGCAGCTTAGACAGGATAATCTTGTGGTTT
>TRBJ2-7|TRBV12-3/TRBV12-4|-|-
CASSSAGYEQYF
TGTGCCAGCAGCTCTGCCGGCTACGAGCAGTACTTC
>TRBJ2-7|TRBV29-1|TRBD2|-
CSVEDGGSEQYF
TGCAGCGTTGAAGATGGCGGGAGCGAGCAGTACTTC
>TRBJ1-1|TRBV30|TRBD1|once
CALYRGTEAFF
TGTGCCTTATACAGGGGAACTGAAGCTTTCTTT
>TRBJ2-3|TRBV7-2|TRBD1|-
CASSLVGGKDTQYF
TGTGCCAGCAGCTTAGTAGGGGGCAAGGATACGCAGTATTTT
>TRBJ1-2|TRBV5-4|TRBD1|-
CASSKDRVGFYGYTF
TGTGCCAGCAGCAAGGACAGGGTGGGATTCTATGGCTACACCTTC
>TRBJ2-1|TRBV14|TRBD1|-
CASNPQGAGGNPEQFF
TGTGCCAGCAACCCCCAGGGGGCAGGGGGTAATCCTGAGCAGTTCTTC
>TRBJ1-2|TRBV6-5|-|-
CASSYRVGYGYTF
TGTGCCAGCAGTTACCGGGTTGGCTATGGCTACACCTTC
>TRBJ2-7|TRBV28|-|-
CASSLLQGQQYF
TGTGCCAGCAGCCTGCTGCAGGGCCAGCAGTACTTC
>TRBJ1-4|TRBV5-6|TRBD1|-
CASSPGRQGGEKLFF
TGTGCCAGCAGCCCCGGGAGACAGGGAGGTGAAAAACTGTTTTTT
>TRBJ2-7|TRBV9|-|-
CASSVDRGEQYF
TGTGCCAGCAGCGTAGATCGGGGCGAGCAGTACTTC